This TCR beta chain was recorded in a study of regulatory T cells in long-lasting Graves disease. This clonotype came up a few times. Libraries of TCR beta came from iRepertoire HTBI primers plus Arm-PCR of CDR3 regions. MiXCR, run by TCRdb on the multiplex PCR reads, gives a single entry per CDR3 protein. The data contain around 420,000 distinct CDR3 sequences, roughly 16% of them singletons. The time point here: newly diagnosed GD, antithyroid drugs for less than 3 months. PBMCs were the source of the RNA used for TCR sequencing. Deletions cut 5 bases from V and 7 bases from J, with 11 bases between. The CDR3 extends over 12 amino acids. Germline V gene data show CDR1 as SQVTM and CDR2 as ANQGSEA.

The TCR originated in a female donor with Graves disease. This sequence joins TRBV29-1 and TRBJ1-4; possibly TRBD1 for D (5 bases). The sequences come from peripheral blood mononuclear cells (PBMCs), collected at new diagnosis, from a patient treated with antithyroid drugs. The CDR3 loop reads CSVLGQPEKLFF. The CDR3 DNA sequence: TGCAGCGTTCTGGGGCAGCCTGAAAAACTGTTTTTT.